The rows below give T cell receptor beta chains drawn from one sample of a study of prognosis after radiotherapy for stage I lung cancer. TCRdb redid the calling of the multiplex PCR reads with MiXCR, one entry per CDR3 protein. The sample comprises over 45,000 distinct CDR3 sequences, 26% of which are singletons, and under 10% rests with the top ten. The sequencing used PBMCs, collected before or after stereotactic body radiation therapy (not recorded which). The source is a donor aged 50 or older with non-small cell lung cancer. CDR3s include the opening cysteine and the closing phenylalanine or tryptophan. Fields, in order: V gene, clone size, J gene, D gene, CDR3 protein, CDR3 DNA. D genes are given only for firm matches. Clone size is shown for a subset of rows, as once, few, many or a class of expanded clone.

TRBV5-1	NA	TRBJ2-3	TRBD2	CASSSEPGGAGTDTQYF	TGCGCCAGCAGCTCGGAACCCGGGGGGGCCGGTACAGATACGCAGTATTTT
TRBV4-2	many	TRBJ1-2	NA	CASSQGVKGEYGYTF	TGTGCCAGCAGCCAAGGGGTAAAAGGAGAGTATGGCTACACCTTC
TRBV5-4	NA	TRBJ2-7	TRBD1	CASSSRDRGPTSYEQYF	TGTGCCAGCAGCTCCCGGGACAGGGGCCCGACATCCTACGAGCAGTACTTC
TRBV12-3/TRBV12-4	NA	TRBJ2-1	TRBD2	CASSSGLEDYNEQSF	TGTGCCAGCAGTTCCGGACTAGAGGACTACAATGAGCAGTCCTTC
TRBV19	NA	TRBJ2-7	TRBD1	CASSADGTGAYEQYF	TGTGCCAGTAGTGCCGACGGGACAGGTGCGTACGAGCAGTACTTC
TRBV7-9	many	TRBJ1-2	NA	CASSSITNYGYTF	TGTGCCAGCAGCTCTATTACTAACTATGGCTACACCTTC
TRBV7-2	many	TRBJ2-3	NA	CASSLGLAPDTQYF	TGTGCCAGCAGCTTAGGGCTAGCCCCAGATACGCAGTATTTT
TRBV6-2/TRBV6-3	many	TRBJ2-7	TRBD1	CASSPTGTGVNEQYF	TGTGCCAGCAGCCCAACCGGGACAGGGGTGAACGAGCAGTACTTC
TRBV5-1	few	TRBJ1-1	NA	CASSLVAGMNTEASF	TGCGCCAGCAGCTTGGTCGCGGGAATGAACACTGAAGCTTCCTTT
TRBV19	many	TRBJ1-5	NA	CASTPGNQPQHF	TGTGCCAGTACCCCAGGGAATCAGCCCCAGCATTTT
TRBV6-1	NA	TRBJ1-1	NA	CASSEAGCASSTEAFF	TGTGCCAGCAGTGAAGCAGGGTGCGCATCTTCGACTGAAGCTTTCTTT
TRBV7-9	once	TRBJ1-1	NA	CASRLRTGNTEDFF	TGTGCCAGCAGACTACGCACAGGGAACACTGAAGATTTCTTT
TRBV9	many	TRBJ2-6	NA	CASSVGVFSGANVLTF	TGTGCCAGCAGCGTCGGAGTTTTCTCTGGGGCCAACGTCCTGACTTTC
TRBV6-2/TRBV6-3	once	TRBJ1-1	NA	CARREGMNTEALF	TGTGCCAGGAGGGAAGGGATGAACACTGAAGCTTTATTT
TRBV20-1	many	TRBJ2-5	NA	CSGVGETQYF	TGCAGTGGGGTAGGAGAGACCCAGTACTTC
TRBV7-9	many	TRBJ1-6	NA	CASSLGQLWSSPLHF	TGTGCCAGCAGCCTAGGACAGTTATGGTCTTCACCCCTCCACTTT
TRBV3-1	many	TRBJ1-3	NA	CASSLLGTRSGNTIYF	TGTGCCAGCAGCCTCCTAGGGACACGCTCTGGAAACACCATATATTTT
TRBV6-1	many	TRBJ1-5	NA	CASSEANPMAIQPQHF	TGTGCCAGCAGTGAAGCGAACCCGATGGCGATACAGCCCCAGCATTTT
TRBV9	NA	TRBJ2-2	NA	CASSPALAEELFF	TGTGCCAGCAGCCCAGCCCTCGCCGAGGAGCTGTTCTTT